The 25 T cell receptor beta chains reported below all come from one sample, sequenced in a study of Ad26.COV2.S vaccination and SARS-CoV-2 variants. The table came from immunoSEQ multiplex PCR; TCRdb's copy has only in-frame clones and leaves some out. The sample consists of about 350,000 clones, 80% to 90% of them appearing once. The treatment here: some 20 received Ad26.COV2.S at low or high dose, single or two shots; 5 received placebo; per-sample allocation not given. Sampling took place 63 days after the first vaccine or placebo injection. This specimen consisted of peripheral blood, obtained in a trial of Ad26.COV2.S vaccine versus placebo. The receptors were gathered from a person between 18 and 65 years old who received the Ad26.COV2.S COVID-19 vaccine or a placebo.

CDR3 loop: CASSPPSGYTDTQYF. CDR3 bases: TGTGCCAGCTCACCACCTAGCGGATACACAGATACGCAGTATTTT. The rearrangement joins TRBV18 to TRBJ2-3; possibly TRBD2 for D (6 bases). The CDR3 is 15 amino acids. Per germline, CDR1 KGHSH and CDR2 LQKENI. V lost 0 bases, J lost 2 bases, and 9 bases lay in between.

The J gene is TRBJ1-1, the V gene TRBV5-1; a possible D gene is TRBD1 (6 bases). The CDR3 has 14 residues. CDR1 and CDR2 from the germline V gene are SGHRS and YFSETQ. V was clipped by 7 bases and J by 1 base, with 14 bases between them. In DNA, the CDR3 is TGCGCCAGCGGAGTTGGGGACAAGAACACTGAAGCTTTCTTT. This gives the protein CASGVGDKNTEAFF.

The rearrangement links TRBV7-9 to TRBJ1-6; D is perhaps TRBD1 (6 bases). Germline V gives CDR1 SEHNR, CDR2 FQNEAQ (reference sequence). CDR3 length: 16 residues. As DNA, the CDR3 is TGTGCAACTCTGAGGGCAGGGGACTCCTATAATTCACCCCTCCACTTT. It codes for CATLRAGDSYNSPLHF. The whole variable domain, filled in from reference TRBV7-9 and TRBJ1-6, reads DTGVSQNPRHKITKRGQNVTFRCDPISEHNRLYWYRQTLGQGPEFLTYFQNEAQLEKSRLLSDRFSAERPKGSFSTLEIQRTEQGDSAMYLCATLRAGDSYNSPLHFGNGTRLTVT.

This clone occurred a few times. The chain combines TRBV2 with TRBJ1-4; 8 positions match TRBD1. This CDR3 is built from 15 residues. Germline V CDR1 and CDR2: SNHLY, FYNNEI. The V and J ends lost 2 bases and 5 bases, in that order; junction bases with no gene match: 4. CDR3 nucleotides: TGTGCCAGCAGTGAAACCCAGGGGGCCAATGAAAAACTGTTTTTT. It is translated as CASSETQGANEKLFF.

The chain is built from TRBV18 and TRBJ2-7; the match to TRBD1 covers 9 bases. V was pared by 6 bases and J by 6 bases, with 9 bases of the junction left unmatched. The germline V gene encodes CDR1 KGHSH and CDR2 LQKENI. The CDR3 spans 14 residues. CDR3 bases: TGTGCCAGCTCCATCCGGGACAGGGATAGCGAGCAGTACTTC. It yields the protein CASSIRDRDSEQYF.

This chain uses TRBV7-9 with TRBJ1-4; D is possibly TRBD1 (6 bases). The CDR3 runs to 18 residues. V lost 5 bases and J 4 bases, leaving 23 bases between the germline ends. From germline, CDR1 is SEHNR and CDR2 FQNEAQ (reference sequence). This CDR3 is CASSRVSGPTGYNEKLFF. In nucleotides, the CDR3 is TGTGCCAGCAGCCGCGTGTCCGGTCCGACAGGTTATAATGAAAAACTGTTTTTT.

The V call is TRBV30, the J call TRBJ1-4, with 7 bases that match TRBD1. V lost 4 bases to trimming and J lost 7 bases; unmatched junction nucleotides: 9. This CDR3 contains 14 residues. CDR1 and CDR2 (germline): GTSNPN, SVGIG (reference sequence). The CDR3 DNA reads TGTGCCTGGAACCCGGACAGGTTGGGTGAAAAACTGTTTTTT. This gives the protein CAWNPDRLGEKLFF.

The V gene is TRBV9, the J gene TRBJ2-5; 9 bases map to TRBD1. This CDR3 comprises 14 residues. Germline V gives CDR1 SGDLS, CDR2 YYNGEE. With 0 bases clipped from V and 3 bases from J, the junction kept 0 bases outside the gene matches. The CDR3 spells CASSVGTGEETQYF. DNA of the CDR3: TGTGCCAGCAGCGTAGGGACAGGGGAAGAGACCCAGTACTTC.

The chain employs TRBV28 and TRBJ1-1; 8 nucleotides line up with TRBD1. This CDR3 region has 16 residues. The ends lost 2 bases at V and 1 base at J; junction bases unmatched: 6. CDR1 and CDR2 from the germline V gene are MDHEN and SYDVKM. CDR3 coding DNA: TGTGCCAGCAGTTTAGGTCCAGGGGGCACGAACACTGAAGCTTTCTTT. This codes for CASSLGPGGTNTEAFF.

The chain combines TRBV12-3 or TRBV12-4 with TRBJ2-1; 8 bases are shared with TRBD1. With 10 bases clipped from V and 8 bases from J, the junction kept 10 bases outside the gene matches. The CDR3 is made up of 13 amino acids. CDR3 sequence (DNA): TGTGCCACCGACAGGGGCTCCACCGATGAGCAGTTCTTC. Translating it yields CATDRGSTDEQFF.

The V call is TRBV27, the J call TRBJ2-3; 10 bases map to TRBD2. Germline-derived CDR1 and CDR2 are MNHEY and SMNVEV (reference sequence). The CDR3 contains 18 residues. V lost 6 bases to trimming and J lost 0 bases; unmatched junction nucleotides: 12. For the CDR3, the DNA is TGTGCCAGCAGCTGGTCAGCGGGGGGGTTCCCTAGCACAGATACGCAGTATTTT. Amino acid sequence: CASSWSAGGFPSTDTQYF.

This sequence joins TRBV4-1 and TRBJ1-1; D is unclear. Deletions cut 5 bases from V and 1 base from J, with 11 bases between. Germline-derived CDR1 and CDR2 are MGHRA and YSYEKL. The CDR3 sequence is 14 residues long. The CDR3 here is CASSFYGQNTEAFF. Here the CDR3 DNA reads TGCGCCAGCAGCTTCTACGGGCAGAACACTGAAGCTTTCTTT.

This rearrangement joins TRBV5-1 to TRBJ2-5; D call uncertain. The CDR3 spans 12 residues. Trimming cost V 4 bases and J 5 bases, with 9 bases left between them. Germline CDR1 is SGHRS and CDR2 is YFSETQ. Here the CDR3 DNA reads TGCGCCAGCAGCGCGGAGCTCGAGACCCAGTACTTC. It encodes CASSAELETQYF.

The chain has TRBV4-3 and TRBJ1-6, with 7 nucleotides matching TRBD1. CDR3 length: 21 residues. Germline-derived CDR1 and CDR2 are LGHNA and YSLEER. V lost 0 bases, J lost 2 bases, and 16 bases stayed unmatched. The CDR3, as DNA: TGCGCCAGCAGCCAAGATCATTCGGCAGGGGGAAGACCTACCTATAATTCACCCCTCCACTTT. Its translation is CASSQDHSAGGRPTYNSPLHF.

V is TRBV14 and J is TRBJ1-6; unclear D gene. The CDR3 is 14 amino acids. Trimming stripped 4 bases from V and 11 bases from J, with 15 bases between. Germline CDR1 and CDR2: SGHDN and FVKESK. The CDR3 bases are TGTGCCAGCAGCCTACATATCAAGGGAGCACCCCTCCACTTT. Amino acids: CASSLHIKGAPLHF.

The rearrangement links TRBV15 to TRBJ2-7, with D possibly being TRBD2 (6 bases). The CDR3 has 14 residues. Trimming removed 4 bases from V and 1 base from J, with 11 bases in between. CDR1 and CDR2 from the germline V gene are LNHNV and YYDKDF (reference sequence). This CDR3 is CATSMGLTSYEQYF. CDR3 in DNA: TGTGCCACCAGCATGGGACTTACGTCCTACGAGCAGTACTTC.

CDR3 nucleotides: TGTGCCAGCAGCTTAGGCGCAAGGACAGGGGCCCACAATGAGCAGTTCTTC. Translated: CASSLGARTGAHNEQFF. V usage is TRBV7-7 and J usage is TRBJ2-1, with 9 bases that match TRBD1. The CDR3 runs to 17 residues. CDR1 and CDR2 (germline): SSHAT, FNYEAQ (reference sequence). Trimming removed 1 base from V and 5 bases from J; junction bases left unmatched: 9.

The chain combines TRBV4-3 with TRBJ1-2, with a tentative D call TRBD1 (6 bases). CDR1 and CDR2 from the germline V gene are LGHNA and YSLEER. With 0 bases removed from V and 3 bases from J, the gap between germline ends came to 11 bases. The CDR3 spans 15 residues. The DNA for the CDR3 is TGCGCCAGCAGCCAAGATCCCCAGGGGTACTATGGCTACACCTTC. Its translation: CASSQDPQGYYGYTF.

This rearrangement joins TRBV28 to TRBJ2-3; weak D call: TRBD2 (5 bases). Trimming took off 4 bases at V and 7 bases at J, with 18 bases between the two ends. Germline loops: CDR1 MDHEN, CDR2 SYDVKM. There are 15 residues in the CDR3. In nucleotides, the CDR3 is TGTGCCAGCAGTTCCGGAGGAGCAATATCGTATACGCAGTATTTT. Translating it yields CASSSGGAISYTQYF.

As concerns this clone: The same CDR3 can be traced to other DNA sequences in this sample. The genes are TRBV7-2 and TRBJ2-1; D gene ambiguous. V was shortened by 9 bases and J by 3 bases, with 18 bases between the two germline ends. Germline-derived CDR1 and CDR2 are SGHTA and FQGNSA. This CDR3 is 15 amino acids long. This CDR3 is CASTPAVSSYNEQFF. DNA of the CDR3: TGTGCCAGTACGCCGGCGGTCTCCAGCTACAATGAGCAGTTCTTC.

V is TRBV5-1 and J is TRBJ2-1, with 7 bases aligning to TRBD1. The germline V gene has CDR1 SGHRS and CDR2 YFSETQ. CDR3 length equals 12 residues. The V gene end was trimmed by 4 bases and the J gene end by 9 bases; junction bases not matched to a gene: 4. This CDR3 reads CASSQQGIEQFF. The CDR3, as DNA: TGCGCCAGCAGCCAACAGGGGATTGAGCAGTTCTTC. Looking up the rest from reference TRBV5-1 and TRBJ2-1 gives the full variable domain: KAGVTQTPRYLIKTRGQQVTLSCSPISGHRSVSWYQQTPGQGLQFLFEYFSETQRNKGNFPGRFSGRQFSNSRSEMNVSTLELGDSALYLCASSQQGIEQFFGPGTRLTVL.

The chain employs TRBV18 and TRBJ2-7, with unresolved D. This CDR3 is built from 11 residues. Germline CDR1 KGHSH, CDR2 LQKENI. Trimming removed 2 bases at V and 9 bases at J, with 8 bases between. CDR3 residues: CASSPEVLQYF. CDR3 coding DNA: TGTGCCAGCTCACCAGAGGTACTGCAGTACTTC.

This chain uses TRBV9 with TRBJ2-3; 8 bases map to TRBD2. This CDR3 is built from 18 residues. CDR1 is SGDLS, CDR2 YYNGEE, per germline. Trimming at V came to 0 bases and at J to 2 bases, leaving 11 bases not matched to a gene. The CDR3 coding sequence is TGTGCCAGCAGCGTAGCTACGTCTGCGGGAGGACTCACAGATACGCAGTATTTT. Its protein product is CASSVATSAGGLTDTQYF.

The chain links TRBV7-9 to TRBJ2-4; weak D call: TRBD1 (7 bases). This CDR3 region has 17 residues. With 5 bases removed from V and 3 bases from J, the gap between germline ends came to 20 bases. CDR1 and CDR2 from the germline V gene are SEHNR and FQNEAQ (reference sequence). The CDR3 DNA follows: TGTGCCAGCAGCCCCAGGGGGGTCAGGTCTGACAAAAACATTCAGTACTTC. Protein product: CASSPRGVRSDKNIQYF.

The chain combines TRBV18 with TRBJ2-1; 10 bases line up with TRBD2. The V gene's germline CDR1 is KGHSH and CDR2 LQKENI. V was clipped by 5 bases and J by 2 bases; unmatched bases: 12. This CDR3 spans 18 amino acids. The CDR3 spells CASSKIPVSGRPYNEQFF. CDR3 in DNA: TGTGCCAGCTCAAAAATTCCAGTTAGCGGGAGGCCCTACAATGAGCAGTTCTTC.